The 9 T cell receptor beta chains presented below share a single source sample, sequenced in a study of cytomegalovirus exposure and HLA in healthy donors. The PCR had 60 Vbeta and 13 Jbeta primers. Profiled with immunoSEQ multiplex PCR; TCRdb holds only in-frame clones, not every one. The data contain 75,000 to 100,000 clones, 73% of them seen just once; the ten biggest clones take up around 3.5%. The sample comprised PBMCs. The source is a man between 40 and 49 years old in good health and CMV-seronegative.

The chain recombines TRBV5-8 with TRBJ2-2; a possible D gene is TRBD2 (6 bases). V lost 6 bases, J lost 7 bases, and 22 bases lay in between. Germline assignment: CDR1 SGHTS and CDR2 YDEGEE. CDR3 length equals 16 residues. The CDR3 DNA reads TGTGCCAGCACCGGGGCTAGCGCCTTTTGGGGCGGGGAGCTGTTTTTT. Translated, it gives CASTGASAFWGGELFF.

This chain links TRBV5-1 with TRBJ1-4; unclear D gene. V lost 0 bases, J lost 0 bases, and 6 bases lay in between. In germline, CDR1 is SGHRS, CDR2 YFSETQ. The CDR3 runs 15 residues. CDR3 sequence reads: CASSLAPTTNEKLFF. The DNA for the CDR3 is TGCGCCAGCAGCTTGGCCCCTACAACTAATGAAAAACTGTTTTTT.

The rearrangement uses TRBV6-6 and TRBJ2-1; the match to TRBD2 covers 9 bases. J gave up 4 bases and V 8 bases, and 9 bases lay outside the gene matches. CDR1 is MNHNY and CDR2 is SVGAGI in the germline V gene (reference sequence). CDR3 length: 15 amino acids. The CDR3 DNA reads as TGTGCCAGCCGTTGGAGGCGGGGGGGGTACAATGAGCAGTTCTTC. This gives the protein CASRWRRGGYNEQFF.

This rearrangement joins TRBV11-2 to TRBJ1-4; possibly TRBD1 for D (5 bases). Looked up from germline, CDR1 is SGHAT and CDR2 is FQNNGV. V lost 0 bases, J lost 4 bases, and 15 bases lay in between. This CDR3 region has 17 residues. Here the CDR3 reads CASSLEQGIWGNEKLFF. The CDR3 nucleotides read TGTGCCAGCAGCTTAGAGCAGGGCATTTGGGGTAATGAAAAACTGTTTTTT.

This rearrangement joins TRBV7-2 to TRBJ2-5, with 7 positions matching TRBD2. Germline CDR1 and CDR2: SGHTA and FQGNSA. The CDR3 runs to 15 residues. V was clipped by 1 base and J by 4 bases; unmatched bases: 6. The CDR3 spells CASSLEGLPRETQYF. For the CDR3, the DNA is TGTGCCAGCAGCTTAGAGGGACTACCCCGAGAGACCCAGTACTTC.

The genes are TRBV18 and TRBJ2-7; weak D call: TRBD1 (5 bases). The CDR3 has 12 residues. Looked up from germline, CDR1 is KGHSH and CDR2 is LQKENI. With 5 bases removed from V and 0 bases from J, the gap between germline ends came to 5 bases. The CDR3 nucleotides read TGTGCCAGCTCAGACAGCTCCTACGAGCAGTACTTC. It is translated as CASSDSSYEQYF.

The chain uses TRBV7-2 and TRBJ1-1, with TRBD1 matching over 10 bases. The germline V gene has CDR1 SGHTA and CDR2 FQGNSA. This CDR3 has 15 residues. V gave up 6 bases and J gave up 7 bases; unmatched junction bases: 11. CDR3 nucleotide sequence: TGTGCCAGCAGGAAAGAGACAGGGGGCGCGGGTGAAGCTTTCTTT. This encodes CASRKETGGAGEAFF.

Concerning this clone: An end of the junction differs from the germline gene, which may be a read error. V and J are TRBV27 and TRBJ1-1; 8 positions agree with TRBD1. CDR1 MNHEY and CDR2 SMNVEV come from the germline V gene (reference sequence). There are 16 residues in the CDR3. This chain's CDR3 is CAISSPFAQGGTEAFF. For the CDR3, the DNA is TGTGCCATCAGTTCCCCCTTCGCACAGGGGGGAACTGAAGCTTTCTTT.

A few counts support this clone. J is TRBJ1-3 and V is TRBV7-9; the D gene is possibly TRBD1 (5 bases). V lost 3 bases to trimming and J lost 1 base, with 13 bases between them. The CDR3 runs 16 residues. Germline lookup yields CDR1 SEHNR and CDR2 FQNEAQ (reference sequence). The CDR3 loop reads CASSFYFDSSGNTIYF. The CDR3 bases are TGTGCCAGCAGCTTCTACTTTGACAGTTCTGGAAACACCATATATTTT.